This section outlines one T cell receptor beta chain sequence together with its context. The antigen is unknown. The data were taken from a study of T cell clonotyping in hematopoietic cell transplantation. Findings and caveats of the study: Few recipient clonotypes overlapped donors; over 95% were de novo at given depth. Recipient TCR diversity dropped after transplant; expanded clonotypes rose from day 30 to 180.

Libraries were prepared by immunoSEQ multiplex PCR; TCRdb keeps only in-frame clonotypes and omits some of them. This table has more than 3,000 clones, approximately 79% appearing once. The sample consisted of peripheral blood mononuclear cells, taken at the time of graft-versus-host disease after allogeneic stem cell transplant. The source is a female patient aged 45-60 years who had an allogeneic stem cell transplant from an unrelated donor, so the T cells may come from the graft donor. Some clones in this sample may be carry-over from other donors' samples.

CDR3 in DNA: TGTGCCAGCAGCCGTACCACCGGGGGTTCCTACGAGCAGTACTTC. Its protein is CASSRTTGGSYEQYF. The chain combines TRBV11-3 with TRBJ2-7, with D perhaps matching TRBD2 (6 bases). Trimming stripped 5 bases from V and 1 base from J, with 15 bases between. The length of the CDR3 is 15 residues. Germline CDR1 is SGHNT and CDR2 is YENEEA. The whole variable domain, filled in from reference TRBV11-3 and TRBJ2-7, reads EAGVVQSPRYKIIEKKQPVAFWCNPISGHNTLYWYLQNLGQGPELLIRYENEEAVDDSQLPKDRFSAERLKGVDSTLKIQPAELGDSAVYLCASSRTTGGSYEQYFGPGTRLTVT.